This passage covers 4 T cell receptor beta chains from one sample sequenced in a study of post-analysis software for immune sequencing data. Study-level results: Five or six TRBV segments, TRBV5-6, TRBV5-1 and TRBV20-1 among them, were found more frequent in patients than controls.

The antigens for these receptors are not known. The TCR beta cDNA libraries carried unique molecular identifiers. Via MiXCR, TCRdb re-called the PCR reads, giving one row per CDR3 protein. Of 450,000 or so distinct CDR3 sequences in the sample, over 35% were seen once. The specimen sequenced was blood. These receptors were taken from a girl aged 10 to 17 with multiple sclerosis.

Concerning this clonotype itself: Its ends do not fully match the called genes, so a read error is possible. The V call is TRBV29-1, the J call TRBJ2-1; no firm D call. The germline CDR1 and CDR2 sequences are SQVTM and ANQGSEA. This CDR3 comprises 11 residues. The CDR3 nucleotides are TGCAGCGTAGAAGGTTGCAATGAGCAGTTCTTC. This translates into CSVEGCNEQFF.

V is TRBV6-5 and J is TRBJ1-2; D uncertain. The V gene lost 7 bases and the J gene lost 4 bases, with 16 bases spanning the gap. Germline V gene sequence: CDR1 MNHEY, CDR2 SVGAGI. The CDR3 is made up of 14 amino acids. The CDR3 spells CASTQAAGIYGYTF. The DNA of the CDR3 is TGTGCCAGCACTCAAGCAGCGGGTATCTATGGCTACACCTTC.

The DNA for the CDR3 is TGCAGCTTCTGTAGGACTAGCGGGGATGAGCAGTTCTTC. It is translated as CSFCRTSGDEQFF. This chain links TRBV29-1 with TRBJ2-1, with 12 bases lining up with TRBD2. J lost 8 bases, V lost 8 bases, and 7 bases had no gene match. The CDR3 runs to 13 residues. Germline-derived CDR1 and CDR2 are SQVTM and ANQGSEA.

This sequence joins TRBV20-1 and TRBJ2-5; maybe TRBD2 (6 bases). The CDR3 extends over 16 amino acids. Germline V CDR1 and CDR2: DFQATT, SNEGSKA (reference sequence). V was cut by 0 bases and J by 4 bases, with 18 bases left in between. Written as DNA, the CDR3 is TGCAGTGCTAGAGACAACTGGAGGGCCGCCCCAGAGACCCAGTACTTC. Translation: CSARDNWRAAPETQYF.